This T cell receptor beta chain was identified during a study of cytomegalovirus exposure and HLA in healthy donors. Study outcomes and limitations: The listing of fewer than 200 TCR beta chains classed them as cytomegalovirus-associated.

Turning to this clone: Its antigen is undetermined.

This CDR3 has 15 amino acids. Germline V gene lookup returns CDR1 MDHEN and CDR2 SYDVKM. V was pared by 7 bases and J by 7 bases, with 20 bases between. PCR employed 60 Vbeta and 13 Jbeta primers. Method: immunoSEQ multiplex PCR; TCRdb's copy keeps in-frame clones and lacks some. This table holds 150,000 or so clones, over 60% found once. The clonotype comes from a man aged 35 to 55 in good health and CMV-seropositive. The chain uses TRBV28 and TRBJ2-1; D uncertain. The sample was PBMCs. As DNA, the CDR3 is TGTGCCAGCACCCCTATCCCACGCGCGGTGAATGAGCAGTTCTTC. Translated, it gives CASTPIPRAVNEQFF.